These 17 T cell receptor beta chains were sequenced from one sample in a study of blood T cell repertoires in COVID-19. Data came from immunoSEQ multiplex PCR; TCRdb stores just in-frame clones and leaves some out. The repertoire holds over 110,000 clones, with under 90% as singletons. The specimen sequenced was peripheral blood. Receptors originate from a man aged 70 or older who had recovered from COVID-19.

This chain uses TRBV5-1 with TRBJ1-1, with a possible D match to TRBD1 (6 bases). The CDR3 totals 14 residues. Germline CDR1 is SGHRS and CDR2 is YFSETQ. Trimming pared 0 bases from V and 10 bases from J, leaving 16 bases between. CDR3 DNA sequence: TGCGCCAGCAGCTTGGACGCGGGCATCAGGGGAGCTTTCTTT. Its protein is CASSLDAGIRGAFF.

This chain connects TRBV19 to TRBJ2-3; D is undetermined. CDR3 length: 15 amino acids. V gave up 3 bases and J gave up 6 bases, with 16 bases separating them. Germline CDR1 reads LNHDA; CDR2 reads SQIVND (reference sequence). This CDR3 is CASSMGSPMTDTQYF. CDR3 bases: TGTGCCAGTAGTATGGGCTCCCCAATGACCGATACGCAGTATTTT. Complete variable domain (other parts from reference TRBV19 and TRBJ2-3): DGGITQSPKYLFRKEGQNVTLSCEQNLNHDAMYWYRQDPGQGLRLIYYSQIVNDFQKGDIAEGYSVSREKKESFPLTVTSAQKNPTAFYLCASSMGSPMTDTQYFGPGTRLTVL.

This clone showed up just once. V and J are TRBV11-3 and TRBJ2-1, with TRBD1 identical over 9 bases. V lost 1 base and J lost 5; bases outside the gene matches: 6. Per the germline V gene, CDR1 is SGHNT and CDR2 is YENEEA. This CDR3 is 16 amino acids long. The CDR3 is CASSLVGTGKNNEQFF. The DNA for the CDR3 is TGTGCCAGCAGCTTAGTGGGGACAGGGAAAAACAATGAGCAGTTCTTC. Looking up the rest from reference TRBV11-3 and TRBJ2-1 gives the full variable domain: EAGVVQSPRYKIIEKKQPVAFWCNPISGHNTLYWYLQNLGQGPELLIRYENEEAVDDSQLPKDRFSAERLKGVDSTLKIQPAELGDSAVYLCASSLVGTGKNNEQFFGPGTRLTVL.

The CDR3, as DNA: TGCGCCAGCAGGGACAGTCCTTTCTCCTACGAGCAGTACTTC. It is translated as CASRDSPFSYEQYF. The chain carries TRBV10-2 and TRBJ2-7; a weak D match, TRBD1 (6 bases). V lost 6 bases and J 0 bases, leaving 12 bases between the germline ends. CDR3 length: 14 residues. CDR1 and CDR2 from the germline V gene are WSHSY and SAAADI.

This clone came up a few times. The chain has TRBV13 and TRBJ1-1; D is ambiguous. With 5 bases removed from V and 4 bases from J, the gap between germline ends came to 11 bases. The CDR3 length is 13 residues. Germline V gene data show CDR1 as PRHDT and CDR2 as FYEKMQ (reference sequence). The DNA for the CDR3 is TGTGCCAGCAGCGAGGGTCTTGGCACTGAAGCTTTCTTT. It specifies CASSEGLGTEAFF.

V and J are TRBV7-9 and TRBJ1-1, with unresolved D. Trimming left V 3 bases short and J 7 bases short, with 15 bases between. Germline loops: CDR1 SEHNR, CDR2 FQNEAQ (reference sequence). The CDR3 sequence is 14 residues long. CDR3 protein: CASSFSGLGSEAFF. The CDR3 coding sequence is TGTGCCAGCAGCTTTTCAGGCCTGGGCAGTGAAGCTTTCTTT. The whole variable domain, filled in from reference TRBV7-9 and TRBJ1-1, reads DTGVSQNPRHKITKRGQNVTFRCDPISEHNRLYWYRQTLGQGPEFLTYFQNEAQLEKSRLLSDRFSAERPKGSFSTLEIQRTEQGDSAMYLCASSFSGLGSEAFFGQGTRLTVV.

The chain couples TRBV10-3 to TRBJ1-2; TRBD1 might be the D (5 bases). CDR3 length: 13 residues. Trimming cost V 2 bases and J 5 bases, with 9 bases left between them. Germline loops: CDR1 ENHRY, CDR2 SYGVKD. The DNA for the CDR3 is TGTGCCATCAGTGAGGACGGGGGGTATGGCTACACCTTC. Translated: CAISEDGGYGYTF.

This clone was observed a few times. The chain joins TRBV30 to TRBJ2-7, with D possibly being TRBD2 (5 bases). Trimming cost V 4 bases and J 3 bases, with 13 bases left between them. Germline V gives CDR1 GTSNPN, CDR2 SVGIG (reference sequence). CDR3 size: 13 residues. CDR3: CAWNSIGSYEQYF. Written as DNA, the CDR3 is TGTGCCTGGAACTCTATTGGGAGCTACGAGCAGTACTTC.

This chain connects TRBV5-1 to TRBJ2-7; 8 bases fit TRBD1. The CDR3 consists of 14 residues. The trim removed 2 bases at V and 5 bases at J, leaving 6 bases unmatched. Germline V gene sequence: CDR1 SGHRS, CDR2 YFSETQ. Written as DNA, the CDR3 is TGCGCCAGCAGCTTCGGACAGGGTATCGACGAGCAGTACTTC. As protein: CASSFGQGIDEQYF.

V usage is TRBV25-1 and J usage is TRBJ2-1; 13 nucleotides agree with TRBD2. Per germline, CDR1 MGHDK and CDR2 SYGVNS. After removal of 5 bases from V and 7 bases from J, the junction contained 8 bases not matched to a gene. CDR3 size: 16 residues. The CDR3 DNA reads TGTGCCAGCAGTCGAGGACTAGCGGGAGCTTTGAATGAGCAGTTCTTC. Protein product: CASSRGLAGALNEQFF.

This clone was detected ten times or more. V is TRBV5-1 and J is TRBJ1-1; the D gene is possibly TRBD1 (6 bases). Germline CDR1 reads SGHRS; CDR2 reads YFSETQ. Trimming left V 4 bases short and J 8 bases short, with 12 bases between. This CDR3 is built from 12 residues. The CDR3 nucleotides are TGCGCCAGCAGCCAAGGGGGAGGGGAAGCTTTCTTT. This sequence encodes CASSQGGGEAFF.

The chain uses TRBV5-6 and TRBJ2-1; TRBD2 matches at 13 bases. The CDR3 is made up of 15 amino acids. With 4 bases clipped from V and 9 bases from J, the junction kept 7 bases outside the gene matches. Germline CDR1 and CDR2: SGHDT and YYEEEE. The CDR3 coding sequence is TGTGCCAGCAGCCCGGGGACTAGCGGGAATCTTGAGCAGTTCTTC. Protein: CASSPGTSGNLEQFF.

The gene calls are TRBV7-9 and TRBJ2-5; D is perhaps TRBD1 (6 bases). From germline, CDR1 is SEHNR and CDR2 FQNEAQ (reference sequence). Trimming shortened V by 7 bases and J by 1 base, and 16 bases separated the two germline ends. The CDR3 loop spans 15 amino acids. Here the CDR3 reads CASTPRTGSQETQYF. CDR3 DNA sequence: TGTGCCAGCACCCCCCGCACAGGGTCCCAAGAGACCCAGTACTTC.

V gene TRBV2 combines with J gene TRBJ1-3; no firm D call. The length of the CDR3 is 12 residues. Germline V CDR1 and CDR2: SNHLY, FYNNEI. V lost 6 bases, J lost 1 base, and 4 bases lay in between. The CDR3 coding sequence is TGTGCCAGCAGCTATTCTGGAAACACCATATATTTT. Translated: CASSYSGNTIYF.

This clone has at least ten counts. The rearrangement links TRBV28 to TRBJ1-6, with D uncertain. This CDR3 spans 15 amino acids. Germline V lookup: CDR1 MDHEN, CDR2 SYDVKM. Trimming removed 11 bases from V and 0 bases from J, with 14 bases in between. This CDR3 reads CASNAGSSYNSPLHF. In nucleotides, the CDR3 is TGTGCCTCCAACGCGGGGAGCTCCTATAATTCACCCCTCCACTTT. Full variable domain (remainder filled in from reference TRBV28 and TRBJ1-6): DVKVTQSSRYLVKRTGEKVFLECVQDMDHENMFWYRQDPGLGLRLIYFSYDVKMKEKGDIPEGYSVSREKKERFSLILESASTNQTSMYLCASNAGSSYNSPLHFGNGTRLTVT.

This chain joins TRBV25-1 and TRBJ2-2; TRBD1 matches at 8 bases. CDR3 size: 17 residues. V dropped 4 bases and J dropped 12; count of bases not matched to a gene: 19. The germline CDR1 and CDR2 sequences are MGHDK and SYGVNS. The DNA of the CDR3 is TGTGCCAGCAGTGCCTCGGAGGTCCGACAGGGGATTCCGAAGCTGTTTTTT. Translated: CASSASEVRQGIPKLFF. The full variable domain, completed using reference TRBV25-1 and TRBJ2-2, is EADIYQTPRYLVIGTGKKITLECSQTMGHDKMYWYQQDPGMELHLIHYSYGVNSTEKGDLSSESTVSRIRTEHFPLTLESARPSHTSQYLCASSASEVRQGIPKLFFGEGSRLTVL.

This CDR3 reads CSVELRSGNTIYF. CDR3 DNA sequence: TGCAGCGTTGAACTACGCTCTGGAAACACCATATATTTT. The chain recombines TRBV29-1 with TRBJ1-3; D not resolved. Trimming removed 2 bases from V and 0 bases from J, with 5 bases in between. In germline, CDR1 is SQVTM, CDR2 ANQGSEA. There are 13 residues in the CDR3.